One sample yielded the 21 T cell receptor beta chains listed below, sequenced in a study of PD-1 blockade in mismatch repair-deficient tumors. Sequenced by immunoSEQ multiplex PCR; TCRdb stores in-frame clones only, minus some. The sample holds approximately 60,000 clones; around 88% are singletons and the top ten take about 15%. Sequencing was performed on peripheral blood, taken 52 weeks after starting pembrolizumab. The receptor source for this set is an adult with mismatch repair-deficient cancer.

The chain links TRBV4-1 to TRBJ2-7, with 8 bases fitting TRBD1. The CDR3 runs 18 residues. Germline values: CDR1 MGHRA, CDR2 YSYEKL. With V trimmed by 4 bases and J by 0 bases, 14 bases remained unmatched. In DNA form, the CDR3 reads TGCGCCAGCAGCCCTCATCCCGCCGGGACAGGCTTCTCCTACGAGCAGTACTTC. Its protein is CASSPHPAGTGFSYEQYF.

The chain carries TRBV30 and TRBJ2-3; TRBD1 matches at 9 bases. There are 17 residues in the CDR3. With V trimmed by 3 bases and J by 4 bases, 14 bases remained unmatched. Germline V CDR1 and CDR2: GTSNPN, SVGIG (reference sequence). In DNA form, the CDR3 reads TGTGCCTGGAGGGACACACACGGGACAGGGTGGTCAGATACGCAGTATTTT. Its protein is CAWRDTHGTGWSDTQYF. Full variable domain (missing parts from reference TRBV30 and TRBJ2-3): SQTIHQWPATLVQPVGSPLSLECTVEGTSNPNLYWYRQAAGRGLQLLFYSVGIGQISSEVPQNLSASRPQDRQFILSSKKLLLSDSGFYLCAWRDTHGTGWSDTQYFGPGTRLTVL.

The CDR3 DNA is TGTGCCAGTAGAATGACAGGGCGGCGGAACACTGAAGCTTTCTTT. Its protein is CASRMTGRRNTEAFF. The chain recombines TRBV19 with TRBJ1-1; 7 positions agree with TRBD1. The V gene end was trimmed by 6 bases and the J gene end by 1 base; junction bases not matched to a gene: 8. There are 15 residues in the CDR3. Germline V CDR1 and CDR2: LNHDA, SQIVND (reference sequence).

The chain employs TRBV5-1 and TRBJ2-3, with 13 bases lining up with TRBD2. V dropped 6 bases and J dropped 6; count of bases not matched to a gene: 10. The CDR3 spans 16 residues. Germline-derived CDR1 and CDR2 are SGHRS and YFSETQ. The CDR3 nucleotides are TGCGCCAGCAACCCAAGTGGACTAGCGGGAGAGGATACGCAGTATTTT. Translation gives CASNPSGLAGEDTQYF.

The genes are TRBV6-5 and TRBJ2-1; a weak D match, TRBD2 (6 bases). CDR1 and CDR2 from the germline V gene are MNHEY and SVGAGI. V was shortened by 5 bases and J by 2 bases, with 13 bases between the two germline ends. The CDR3 sequence is 15 residues long. CDR3 sequence reads: CASSLASSAYNEQFF. DNA for the CDR3: TGTGCCAGCAGTCTAGCGAGTTCTGCCTACAATGAGCAGTTCTTC.

The CDR3 loop reads CSVEFRGQGAYEQYF. The DNA of the CDR3 is TGCAGCGTTGAATTCCGAGGTCAGGGCGCCTACGAGCAGTACTTC. The chain recombines TRBV29-1 with TRBJ2-7, with D possibly matching TRBD1 (5 bases). CDR3 length: 15 amino acids. Trimming pared 2 bases from V and 2 bases from J, leaving 16 bases between. CDR1 is SQVTM, CDR2 ANQGSEA, per germline.

The genes are TRBV23-1 and TRBJ2-7, with no clear D. TRBV23-1 falls under the ORF class, with uncertain function. V was shortened by 5 bases and J by 0 bases, with 14 bases between the two germline ends. This CDR3 spans 15 amino acids. This CDR3 is CASSGNSTDSYEQYF. In nucleotides, the CDR3 is TGCGCCAGCAGTGGGAACAGCACCGACTCCTACGAGCAGTACTTC.

The chain joins TRBV25-1 to TRBJ2-1; D is unclear. Per the germline V gene, CDR1 is MGHDK and CDR2 is SYGVNS. The V gene lost 4 bases and the J gene lost 2 bases, with 9 bases spanning the gap. The CDR3 spans 14 residues. The CDR3, as DNA: TGTGCCAGCAGTGCAGACTTAGCCTACAATGAGCAGTTCTTC. It codes for CASSADLAYNEQFF. The whole variable domain, filled in from reference TRBV25-1 and TRBJ2-1, reads EADIYQTPRYLVIGTGKKITLECSQTMGHDKMYWYQQDPGMELHLIHYSYGVNSTEKGDLSSESTVSRIRTEHFPLTLESARPSHTSQYLCASSADLAYNEQFFGPGTRLTVL.

V usage is TRBV7-3 and J usage is TRBJ2-7; D may be TRBD1 (5 bases). CDR3 length equals 15 residues. V lost 5 bases, J lost 4 bases, and 18 bases lay in between. In germline, CDR1 is SGHTA, CDR2 FQGTGA. The DNA of the CDR3 is TGTGCCAGCAGCCCAGGGTTTAGGAAACTATACGAGCAGTACTTC. Translating gives CASSPGFRKLYEQYF.

The chain recombines TRBV6-5 with TRBJ1-1, with D possibly being TRBD1 (6 bases). V was clipped by 2 bases and J by 9 bases, with 13 bases between them. CDR1 and CDR2 from the germline V gene are MNHEY and SVGAGI. CDR3 length equals 13 residues. The CDR3: CASSYRDTEKAFF. The CDR3 coding sequence is TGTGCCAGCAGTTACCGGGACACGGAAAAAGCTTTCTTT.

This chain links TRBV29-1 with TRBJ1-2; D not resolved. V gave up 4 bases and J gave up 2 bases, with 17 bases separating them. Germline V CDR1 and CDR2: SQVTM, ANQGSEA. The CDR3 runs 15 residues. In DNA, the CDR3 is TGCAGCGTTGGGATTTCCGGACGGCTAAACTATGGCTACACCTTC. Translated, it gives CSVGISGRLNYGYTF.

The J gene is TRBJ2-7, the V gene TRBV15; D might be TRBD1 (6 bases). The CDR3 totals 17 residues. V was trimmed by 5 bases and J by 0 bases, leaving 20 bases between them. Germline V gene sequence: CDR1 LNHNV, CDR2 YYDKDF (reference sequence). The CDR3: CATSAQGKHESSYEQYF. For the CDR3, the DNA is TGTGCCACCAGCGCTCAGGGGAAACACGAGAGCTCCTACGAGCAGTACTTC.

The J gene is TRBJ2-7, the V gene TRBV6-5; the match to TRBD2 covers 9 bases. CDR1 and CDR2 (germline): MNHEY, SVGAGI. With 7 bases clipped from V and 3 bases from J, the junction kept 10 bases outside the gene matches. This CDR3 comprises 15 residues. CDR3 DNA: TGTGCCAGCAAGCAAGCGGGAGGTGGTGGCTACGAGCAGTACTTC. Translation: CASKQAGGGGYEQYF.

V and J are TRBV19 and TRBJ1-2; perhaps TRBD1 as D (5 bases). V was shortened by 11 bases and J by 2 bases, with 12 bases between the two germline ends. CDR1 is LNHDA and CDR2 is SQIVND in the germline V gene (reference sequence). The CDR3 totals 12 residues. CDR3 amino acids: CASKGQNYGYTF. CDR3 coding DNA: TGTGCCTCAAAGGGGCAGAACTATGGCTACACCTTC.

The chain links TRBV6-5 to TRBJ1-2, with unresolved D. The germline V gene has CDR1 MNHEY and CDR2 SVGAGI. The CDR3 runs to 12 residues. Trimming shortened V by 6 bases and J by 7 bases, and 12 bases separated the two germline ends. Here the CDR3 reads CASSPGGVGYTF. The CDR3, as DNA: TGTGCCAGCAGCCCGGGAGGCGTTGGCTACACCTTC.

This clone was seen a single time. This chain joins TRBV10-3 and TRBJ2-7, with 7 bases aligning to TRBD2. Germline lookup yields CDR1 ENHRY and CDR2 SYGVKD. The CDR3 consists of 17 residues. Germline trimming cut 6 bases from V and 2 bases from J; bases unmatched to any gene: 16. The CDR3 reads CAISPQMVLAEPYEQYF. The CDR3 region has the DNA TGTGCCATCAGCCCCCAGATGGTGCTAGCGGAACCCTACGAGCAGTACTTC.

V is TRBV18 and J is TRBJ1-5; D gene unclear. In germline, CDR1 is KGHSH, CDR2 LQKENI. Trimming shortened V by 3 bases and J by 2 bases, and 5 bases separated the two germline ends. The length of the CDR3 is 13 residues. The CDR3, as DNA: TGTGCCAGCTCACCTCCGGGCAATCAGCCCCAGCATTTT. This gives the protein CASSPPGNQPQHF.

The chain has TRBV19 and TRBJ2-7; unclear D gene. The CDR3 totals 13 residues. Trimming took off 0 bases at V and 5 bases at J, with 8 bases between the two ends. Germline assignment: CDR1 LNHDA and CDR2 SQIVND (reference sequence). The CDR3 DNA reads as TGTGCCAGTAGTATAGATCGACTCCACGAGCAGTACTTC. It encodes CASSIDRLHEQYF.

V is TRBV18 and J is TRBJ2-3, with 7 positions matching TRBD1. Germline-derived CDR1 and CDR2 are KGHSH and LQKENI. Losses at the gene ends were 5 bases for V and 4 bases for J; bases not matched to a gene: 12. The length of the CDR3 is 16 residues. CDR3: CASSFTGVLVSDTQYF. Written as DNA, the CDR3 is TGTGCCAGCTCATTCACAGGGGTATTGGTCTCAGATACGCAGTATTTT. Filled out from reference TRBV18 and TRBJ2-3, the complete variable domain reads NAGVMQNPRHLVRRRGQEARLRCSPMKGHSHVYWYRQLPEEGLKFMVYLQKENIIDESGMPKERFSAEFPKEGPSILRIQQVVRGDSAAYFCASSFTGVLVSDTQYFGPGTRLTVL.

The chain has TRBV29-1 and TRBJ2-3; no clear D. V was pared by 4 bases and J by 0 bases, with 2 bases between. The CDR3 spans 11 residues. Germline V gene data show CDR1 as SQVTM and CDR2 as ANQGSEA. CDR3 region: CSVVSTDTQYF. The CDR3 DNA follows: TGCAGCGTTGTTAGCACAGATACGCAGTATTTT.

In its sample, this clone was seen once. The J gene is TRBJ2-7, the V gene TRBV11-3; tentatively, D is TRBD2 (5 bases). Trimming cost V 5 bases and J 4 bases, with 12 bases left between them. CDR1 and CDR2 from the germline V gene are SGHNT and YENEEA. This CDR3 has 13 residues. CDR3 DNA sequence: TGTGCCAGCAGCCTCGGGGTCGGATACGAGCAGTACTTC. It translates to CASSLGVGYEQYF.